Each of the 23 T cell receptor beta chains below was sequenced from the same sample in a study of monozygotic twins with inflammatory bowel disease. TCRdb derives one entry per CDR3 protein from the 5' RACE reads, leaving out DNA. The sample has more than 300,000 distinct CDR3 sequences; the top ten hold 2% to 3%. The sequenced material came from blood. These receptor sequences come from a human donor with ulcerative colitis or Crohn's disease, or a healthy co-twin of an affected twin (not recorded which).

This chain joins TRBV29-1 and TRBJ2-1; TCRdb selects TRBD1, and the lack of DNA leaves this call unchecked. Per the germline V gene, CDR1 is SQVTM and CDR2 is ANQGSEA. This CDR3 is built from 16 residues. This CDR3 reads CSVEENRGGTYNEQFF.

The V call is TRBV12-3 or TRBV12-4, the J call TRBJ2-2; the D gene TCRdb calls, TRBD1, cannot be checked with no DNA. The CDR3 length is 17 residues. The CDR3: CASSPYRDSKNTGELFF.

CDR3 sequence reads: CASSLRDREGETQYF. The chain couples TRBV5-1 to TRBJ2-5; TCRdb names TRBD1, which stays unverified in the absence of DNA. CDR1 and CDR2 from the germline V gene are SGHRS and YFSETQ. This CDR3 contains 15 residues. Full variable domain (outside the CDR3, taken from reference TRBV5-1 and TRBJ2-5): KAGVTQTPRYLIKTRGQQVTLSCSPISGHRSVSWYQQTPGQGLQFLFEYFSETQRNKGNFPGRFSGRQFSNSRSEMNVSTLELGDSALYLCASSLRDREGETQYFGPGTRLLVL.

The chain has TRBV2 and TRBJ1-5; TCRdb calls TRBD1, which cannot be checked without DNA. Looked up from germline, CDR1 is SNHLY and CDR2 is FYNNEI. The CDR3 has 15 residues. CDR3 in amino acids: CASSGQGMGNQPQHF. The variable domain in full, with the rest retrieved from reference TRBV2 and TRBJ1-5, is EPEVTQTPSHQVTQMGQEVILRCVPISNHLYFYWYRQILGQKVEFLVSFYNNEISEKSEIFDDQFSVERPDGSNFTLKIRSTKLEDSAMYFCASSGQGMGNQPQHFGDGTRLSIL.

The V gene is TRBV29-1, the J gene TRBJ2-7; absent DNA, TCRdb's TRBD1 call cannot be checked. Germline V gene sequence: CDR1 SQVTM, CDR2 ANQGSEA. The CDR3 is 14 amino acids. Here the CDR3 reads CSVDTGLSSYEQYF.

The chain combines TRBV2 with TRBJ1-5; TCRdb returns TRBD1, unconfirmable since there is no DNA. Germline CDR1 SNHLY, CDR2 FYNNEI. The CDR3 is 14 residues long. CDR3: CASRMDRGNQPQHF.

V and J are TRBV14 and TRBJ2-7. The CDR3 sequence is 11 residues long. CDR1 SGHDN and CDR2 FVKESK come from the germline V gene. The CDR3 region is CASSQFYEQYF. Based on the CDR3 plus reference TRBV14 and TRBJ2-7, the full variable domain is EAGVTQFPSHSVIEKGQTVTLRCDPISGHDNLYWYRRVMGKEIKFLLHFVKESKQDESGMPNNRFLAERTGGTYSTLKVQPAELEDSGVYFCASSQFYEQYFGPGTRLTVT.

The J gene is TRBJ2-5, the V gene TRBV29-1; checking the TCRdb D call of TRBD1 is not possible without DNA. Germline CDR1 SQVTM, CDR2 ANQGSEA. The CDR3 has 14 residues. CDR3 sequence reads: CSVQRGQQGETQYF.

The V call is TRBV6-1, the J call TRBJ2-1. This CDR3 region has 14 residues. Looked up from germline, CDR1 is MNHNS and CDR2 is SASEGT. CDR3 sequence reads: CASSDALLRSEQFF.

The chain is built from TRBV5-6 and TRBJ1-5; TCRdb's assignment of TRBD1 cannot be checked, as there is no DNA. The CDR3 runs 17 residues. The germline CDR1 and CDR2 sequences are SGHDT and YYEEEE. The CDR3 sequence is CASSESWGVGRNQPQHF.

V gene TRBV20-1 combines with J gene TRBJ2-1; TCRdb selects TRBD1, and the lack of DNA leaves this call unchecked. There are 14 residues in the CDR3. In germline, CDR1 is DFQATT, CDR2 SNEGSKA (reference sequence). CDR3 residues: CSARRQGAPNEQFF.

CDR3 residues: CSVEGGRGFNEQFF. This chain links TRBV29-1 with TRBJ2-1; TCRdb indicates TRBD1, and absent DNA this call remains unverified. Germline V CDR1 and CDR2: SQVTM, ANQGSEA. The CDR3 sequence is 14 residues long.

V and J are TRBV7-2 and TRBJ2-7; there is no DNA to check the TCRdb D call of TRBD1. CDR3 size: 15 residues. Per germline, CDR1 SGHTA and CDR2 FQGNSA. The CDR3 spells CASRPSGTGSYEQYF. Based on the CDR3 plus reference TRBV7-2 and TRBJ2-7, the full variable domain is GAGVSQSPSNKVTEKGKDVELRCDPISGHTALYWYRQSLGQGLEFLIYFQGNSAPDKSGLPSDRFSAERTGGSVSTLTIQRTQQEDSAVYLCASRPSGTGSYEQYFGPGTRLTVT.

The gene calls are TRBV5-1 and TRBJ2-2. Germline V gene data show CDR1 as SGHRS and CDR2 as YFSETQ. The CDR3 extends over 15 amino acids. Here the CDR3 reads CASSLDRPNTGELFF.

The chain uses TRBV24-1 and TRBJ1-2. The CDR3 is 13 residues long. Germline V gene data show CDR1 as KGHDR and CDR2 as SFDVKD. This CDR3 is CATSGRFNYGYTF.

This CDR3 reads CASSVNVGGQPQHF. V gene TRBV5-6 combines with J gene TRBJ1-5; checking the TCRdb D call of TRBD1 is not possible without DNA. This CDR3 contains 14 residues. Per the germline V gene, CDR1 is SGHDT and CDR2 is YYEEEE. The whole variable domain, filled in from reference TRBV5-6 and TRBJ1-5, reads DAGVTQSPTHLIKTRGQQVTLRCSPKSGHDTVSWYQQALGQGPQFIFQYYEEEERQRGNFPDRFSGHQFPNYSSELNVNALLLGDSALYLCASSVNVGGQPQHFGDGTRLSIL.

The rearrangement links TRBV30 to TRBJ2-7. This CDR3 has 12 amino acids. Germline values: CDR1 GTSNPN, CDR2 SVGIG (reference sequence). The CDR3 sequence is CAWKGSSYEQYF.

The chain links TRBV6-2 or TRBV6-3 to TRBJ2-2. This CDR3 has 15 residues. The germline CDR1 and CDR2 sequences are MNHEY and SVGEGT. CDR3 region: CASSYSTWVFGELFF.

The CDR3 here is CASSPRDGLGGYTF. The chain combines TRBV7-2 with TRBJ1-2; the TRBD1 assignment by TCRdb is unverifiable without DNA. The CDR3 totals 14 residues. Per germline, CDR1 SGHTA and CDR2 FQGNSA.

The J gene is TRBJ1-5, the V gene TRBV19. The CDR3 spans 16 residues. Germline V gives CDR1 LNHDA, CDR2 SQIVND (reference sequence). This CDR3 is CASSLRRTHSNQPQHF.

The chain joins TRBV7-2 to TRBJ1-1. Germline loops: CDR1 SGHTA, CDR2 FQGNSA. This CDR3 has 15 amino acids. The CDR3 is CASSLVVMGNTEAFF.

This rearrangement joins TRBV19 to TRBJ2-3; TCRdb outputs TRBD1, but without DNA this stays unchecked. This CDR3 spans 14 amino acids. Per germline, CDR1 LNHDA and CDR2 SQIVND (reference sequence). CDR3 loop: CASKQGASTDTQYF.

V and J are TRBV28 and TRBJ2-2; TCRdb outputs TRBD1, but without DNA this stays unchecked. The CDR3 is 15 amino acids. Germline-derived CDR1 and CDR2 are MDHEN and SYDVKM. CDR3 in amino acids: CASSRPTGGGGELFF.